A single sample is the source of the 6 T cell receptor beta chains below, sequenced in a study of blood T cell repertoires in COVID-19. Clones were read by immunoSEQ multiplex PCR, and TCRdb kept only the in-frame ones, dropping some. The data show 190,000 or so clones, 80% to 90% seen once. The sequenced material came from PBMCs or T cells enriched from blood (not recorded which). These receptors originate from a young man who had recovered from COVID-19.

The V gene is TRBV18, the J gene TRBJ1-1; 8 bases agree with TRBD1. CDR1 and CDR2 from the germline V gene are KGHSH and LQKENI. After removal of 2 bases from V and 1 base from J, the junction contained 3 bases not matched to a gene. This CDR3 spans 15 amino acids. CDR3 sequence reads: CASSPIGTGNTEAFF. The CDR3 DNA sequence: TGTGCCAGCTCACCAATCGGGACAGGGAACACTGAAGCTTTCTTT.

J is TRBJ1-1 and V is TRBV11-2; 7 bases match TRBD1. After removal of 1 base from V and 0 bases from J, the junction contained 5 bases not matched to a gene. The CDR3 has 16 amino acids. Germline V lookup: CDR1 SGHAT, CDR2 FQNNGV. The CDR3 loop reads CASSLVGGQMNTEAFF. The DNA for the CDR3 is TGTGCCAGCAGCTTAGTGGGGGGACAGATGAACACTGAAGCTTTCTTT.

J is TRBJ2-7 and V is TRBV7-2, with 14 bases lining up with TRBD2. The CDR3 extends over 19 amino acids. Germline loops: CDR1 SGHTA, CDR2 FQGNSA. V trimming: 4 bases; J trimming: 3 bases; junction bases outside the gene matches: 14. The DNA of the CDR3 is TGTGCCAGCAGCTCAACGGGACTAGCGGGAGTTTCCCCTCACTACGAGCAGTACTTC. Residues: CASSSTGLAGVSPHYEQYF.

CDR3 DNA sequence: TGTGCCAGCAGTTCTGTGGGAGTACGCACCGGGGAGCTGTTTTTT. The encoded protein is CASSSVGVRTGELFF. The chain recombines TRBV28 with TRBJ2-2; tentatively, D is TRBD2 (5 bases). V was clipped by 4 bases and J by 4 bases, with 13 bases between them. The CDR3 consists of 15 residues. Germline lookup yields CDR1 MDHEN and CDR2 SYDVKM.

The CDR3 protein is CASSQATGQSAYEQYF. For the CDR3, the DNA is TGTGCCAGCAGCCAAGCCACCGGACAGAGCGCCTACGAGCAGTACTTC. The chain combines TRBV4-2 with TRBJ2-7; a possible D gene is TRBD1 (6 bases). Germline V gene lookup returns CDR1 LGHNA and CDR2 YNFKEQ. Trimming pared 1 base from V and 2 bases from J, leaving 15 bases between. The CDR3 length is 16 residues.

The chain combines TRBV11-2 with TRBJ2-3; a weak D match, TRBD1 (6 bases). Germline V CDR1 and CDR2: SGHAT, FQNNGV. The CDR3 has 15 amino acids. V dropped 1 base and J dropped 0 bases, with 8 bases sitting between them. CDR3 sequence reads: CASSLGTASTDTQYF. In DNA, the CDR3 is TGTGCCAGCAGCTTAGGGACAGCTAGCACAGATACGCAGTATTTT.